Below, 27 T cell receptor beta chains from the same sample are listed, as sequenced in a study of T cells in Graves' hyperthyroidism and ophthalmopathy. The investigators amplified TCR beta CDR3 regions from RNA transcripts. TCR CDR3 regions were first amplified by RT-PCR with HTBI primers. TCRdb analysed the multiplex PCR reads with MiXCR anew, one entry per CDR3 protein. This sample has 750,000 to 900,000 distinct CDR3 sequences, with roughly 40% found just once. Sequenced input: blood. These receptors were collected from a man aged 18 to 30 with Graves' hyperthyroidism.

This clonotype occurred a few times. Just one base apart from a much larger clone, this may be a read error. V and J are TRBV11-2 and TRBJ1-3; D is ambiguous. Germline CDR1 and CDR2: SGHAT and FQNNGV. The CDR3 runs to 12 residues. The CDR3 protein is CASGFPGNTIYF. DNA for the CDR3: TGTGCCAGCGGCTTTCCTGGAAACACCATATATTTT. The entire variable domain, with the rest obtained from reference TRBV11-2 and TRBJ1-3, is as follows: EAGVAQSPRYKIIEKRQSVAFWCNPISGHATLYWYQQILGQGPKLLIQFQNNGVVDDSQLPKDRFSAERLKGVDSTLKIQPAKLEDSAVYLCASGFPGNTIYFGEGSWLTVV.

This clonotype was seen at least ten times. The V gene is TRBV7-9, the J gene TRBJ2-2, with D hard to call. The germline V gene has CDR1 SEHNR and CDR2 FQNEAQ (reference sequence). Trimming took 4 bases from V and 4 from J, leaving 4 bases between them. This CDR3 comprises 12 residues. The CDR3 here is CASSWVTGELFF. In DNA, the CDR3 is TGTGCCAGCAGCTGGGTCACCGGGGAGCTGTTTTTT.

The chain is built from TRBV5-5 and TRBJ1-1; no clear D gene. CDR1 is SGHKS and CDR2 is YYEKEE in the germline V gene (reference sequence). The CDR3 has 13 residues. V was trimmed by 0 bases and J by 8 bases, leaving 11 bases between them. In DNA form, the CDR3 reads TGTGCCAGCAGCTTGGTAGGGATGGCCGAAGCTTTCTTT. It codes for CASSLVGMAEAFF.

The rearrangement uses TRBV12-3 or TRBV12-4 and TRBJ1-5; a weak D match, TRBD1 (6 bases). V was trimmed by 7 bases and J by 5 bases, leaving 24 bases between them. This CDR3 is 17 amino acids long. The CDR3 nucleotides read TGTGCCAGCACCGCCCGGGCAGGGGCCGGGGGCTATCAGCCCCAGCATTTT. Translated, it gives CASTARAGAGGYQPQHF.

This clonotype occurred once. V is TRBV11-1 and J is TRBJ1-6; TRBD1 agrees at 7 bases. Losses at the gene ends were 8 bases for V and 10 bases for J; bases not matched to a gene: 11. The CDR3 extends over 14 amino acids. The germline CDR1 and CDR2 sequences are SGHAT and FQDESV (reference sequence). CDR3 nucleotides: TGTGCCAGCTCAAGGGACAGCACTGTATCACCCCTCCACTTT. It encodes CASSRDSTVSPLHF.

V gene TRBV6-2 or TRBV6-3 combines with J gene TRBJ2-6; 11 bases line up with TRBD2. V was clipped by 0 bases and J by 2 bases; unmatched bases: 0. Germline lookup yields CDR1 MNHEY and CDR2 SVGEGT. The CDR3 has 17 residues. The DNA of the CDR3 is TGTGCCAGCAGTTACTCTAGCGGGAGGGCTGGGGCCAACGTCCTGACTTTC. Amino acid sequence: CASSYSSGRAGANVLTF.

The V gene is TRBV10-3, the J gene TRBJ1-5; TRBD1 might be the D (6 bases). Trimming removed 11 bases from V and 5 bases from J, with 16 bases in between. Germline V gene data show CDR1 as ENHRY and CDR2 as SYGVKD. This CDR3 region has 13 residues. The CDR3 sequence is CAGGHLKDQPQHF. As DNA, the CDR3 is TGTGCCGGGGGACACCTTAAAGATCAGCCCCAGCATTTT.

This clonotype has more than one count but fewer than ten. The rearrangement links TRBV7-2 to TRBJ1-3; perhaps TRBD1 as D (5 bases). V lost 1 base, J lost 2 bases, and 9 bases lay in between. In germline, CDR1 is SGHTA, CDR2 FQGNSA. The CDR3 extends over 15 amino acids. CDR3 sequence: CASSLDRRTGNTIYF. The DNA for the CDR3 is TGTGCCAGCAGCTTAGACAGGCGAACTGGAAACACCATATATTTT.

The genes are TRBV7-2 and TRBJ2-2; 7 positions match TRBD2. The CDR3 has 15 amino acids. CDR1 and CDR2 from the germline V gene are SGHTA and FQGNSA. Unmatched junction bases numbered 7, after V lost 4 bases and J lost 5 bases. The CDR3 here is CASSSRDYATGELFF. CDR3 bases: TGTGCCAGCAGCTCCCGGGACTACGCTACCGGGGAGCTGTTTTTT.

The chain carries TRBV25-1 and TRBJ1-2, with D tentatively TRBD1 (6 bases). Trimming took off 6 bases at V and 8 bases at J, with 16 bases between the two ends. Germline values: CDR1 MGHDK, CDR2 SYGVNS. The CDR3 length is 13 residues. CDR3: CASSHGQSGGYTF. CDR3 sequence (DNA): TGTGCCAGCAGCCACGGACAGTCTGGGGGCTACACCTTC.

In this sample, this clonotype turned up a few times. This chain uses TRBV20-1 with TRBJ2-7, with D possibly being TRBD1 or TRBD2 (5 bases each). With 1 base removed from V and 3 bases from J, the gap between germline ends came to 13 bases. This CDR3 comprises 14 residues. Germline V lookup: CDR1 DFQATT, CDR2 SNEGSKA (reference sequence). In DNA form, the CDR3 reads TGCAGTGCTAGAGTACGGGGCTTCCGCTACGAGCAGTACTTC. Translation gives CSARVRGFRYEQYF.

The CDR3 region has the DNA TGTGCCAGTAGTATAGATTATTTACAGCCCCAGCATTTT. It specifies CASSIDYLQPQHF. The rearrangement joins TRBV19 to TRBJ1-5; D ambiguous. This CDR3 contains 13 residues. Trimming took 0 bases from V and 7 from J, leaving 7 bases between them. Germline CDR1 LNHDA, CDR2 SQIVND (reference sequence).

Only a few counts were recorded for this clonotype. The chain joins TRBV9 to TRBJ2-7; TRBD1 is a possible D gene (5 bases). CDR1 SGDLS and CDR2 YYNGEE come from the germline V gene. The ends were cut back, 5 bases at V and 2 bases at J, with 14 bases in the middle. The CDR3 length is 14 residues. The CDR3 reads CASRGLGVTYEQYF. In nucleotides, the CDR3 is TGTGCCAGCAGGGGGCTGGGTGTGACCTACGAGCAGTACTTC.

With respect to this clonotype: This may be a read error: a much more frequent sequence differs by one nucleotide. J is TRBJ2-5 and V is TRBV7-9; D call uncertain. The better agreement between TRBJ2-1 and the DNA end casts doubt on the J call. The germline gives CDR1 SEHNR, CDR2 FQNEAQ (reference sequence). The CDR3 runs to 11 residues. CDR3 in DNA: TGTGCCAGCAGCCACGAAGAGACCCAGTTCTTC. Protein: CASSHEETQFF.

This clonotype occurred many times. This chain links TRBV19 with TRBJ1-5, with 11 bases aligning to TRBD1. Germline lookup yields CDR1 LNHDA and CDR2 SQIVND (reference sequence). This CDR3 is 15 amino acids long. V gave up 5 bases and J gave up 7 bases; unmatched junction bases: 7. The CDR3 sequence: CASSLDRGLAQPQHF. The CDR3, as DNA: TGTGCCAGTAGTTTGGACAGGGGGCTAGCGCAGCCCCAGCATTTT.

The chain is built from TRBV6-5 and TRBJ1-5; D unresolved. CDR3 size: 15 residues. CDR1 and CDR2 from the germline V gene are MNHEY and SVGAGI. The V end lost 2 bases, the J end lost 3 bases, and 11 bases lay between the germline ends. CDR3 DNA: TGTGCCAGCAGTTACAACCCAATATACAATCAGCCCCAGCATTTT. It codes for CASSYNPIYNQPQHF.

At least ten counts were recorded for this clonotype. The chain is built from TRBV7-9 and TRBJ1-1; D may be TRBD1 (5 bases). There are 12 residues in the CDR3. V dropped 4 bases and J dropped 9 bases, with 12 bases sitting between them. Per germline, CDR1 SEHNR and CDR2 FQNEAQ (reference sequence). The CDR3 region is CASSSRDLQAFF. As DNA, the CDR3 is TGTGCCAGCAGCTCTAGGGACCTCCAAGCTTTCTTT.

This clonotype was counted between two and nine times. The J gene is TRBJ1-5, the V gene TRBV5-6; no firm D call. The germline V gene encodes CDR1 SGHDT and CDR2 YYEEEE. The CDR3 consists of 13 residues. With 0 bases removed from V and 8 bases from J, the gap between germline ends came to 9 bases. The CDR3, as DNA: TGTGCCAGCAGCTTGGGGGTCGGAGAGCCCCAGCATTTT. Its translation is CASSLGVGEPQHF.

This rearrangement joins TRBV2 to TRBJ2-7, with D tentatively TRBD1 (5 bases). The CDR3 extends over 11 amino acids. Germline CDR1 is SNHLY and CDR2 is FYNNEI. CDR3: CALQVSTEQYF. CDR3 sequence (DNA): TGTGCGTTACAGGTCTCCACCGAGCAGTACTTC.

This clonotype appeared a few times. The chain carries TRBV19 and TRBJ2-5; D unresolved. The CDR3 is made up of 13 amino acids. Looked up from germline, CDR1 is LNHDA and CDR2 is SQIVND (reference sequence). V was trimmed by 6 bases and J by 5 bases, leaving 13 bases between them. The CDR3 nucleotides are TGTGCCAGTAGCAAACACCAAGAGGAGACCCAGTACTTC. Protein product: CASSKHQEETQYF. Using reference TRBV19 and TRBJ2-5 for the parts outside the CDR3, the full variable domain is DGGITQSPKYLFRKEGQNVTLSCEQNLNHDAMYWYRQDPGQGLRLIYYSQIVNDFQKGDIAEGYSVSREKKESFPLTVTSAQKNPTAFYLCASSKHQEETQYFGPGTRLLVL.

This clonotype was seen many times. The V and J genes are TRBV9 and TRBJ2-5, with a weak D call TRBD2 (6 bases). The germline V gene encodes CDR1 SGDLS and CDR2 YYNGEE. V lost 0 bases to trimming and J lost 5 bases, with 11 bases between them. The CDR3 is 14 amino acids. The CDR3 here is CASSVGPGGETQYF. The DNA for the CDR3 is TGTGCCAGCAGCGTAGGGCCAGGAGGGGAGACCCAGTACTTC.

This clonotype appeared many times. The chain recombines TRBV15 with TRBJ1-5; no clear D gene. The V end was cut by 0 bases, the J end by 6 bases, with 3 bases between. The CDR3 consists of 12 residues. The germline CDR1 and CDR2 sequences are LNHNV and YYDKDF (reference sequence). The CDR3 region is CATSRDTQPQHF. The DNA of the CDR3 is TGTGCCACCAGCAGAGACACTCAGCCCCAGCATTTT.

In regard to this clonotype: The conserved phenylalanine or tryptophan normally closing the CDR3 is absent here, so this likely arose from a read error. The chain couples TRBV15 to TRBJ1-2; no firm D call. Germline V gene data show CDR1 as LNHNV and CDR2 as YYDKDF (reference sequence). The CDR3 spans 11 residues. The CDR3 bases are TGTGCCACCAACAGAGATTATGGCTACACCTAC. Its protein is CATNRDYGYTY.

This clonotype has ten or more counts. The chain has TRBV7-6 and TRBJ2-5, with D possibly matching TRBD1 (5 bases). V lost 4 bases, J lost 4 bases, and 16 bases lay in between. CDR1 is SGHVS, CDR2 FNYEAQ, per germline. This CDR3 spans 15 amino acids. DNA for the CDR3: TGTGCCAGCAGCTCCCTACTGGCAGGGTCAGAGACCCAGTACTTC. Amino acid sequence: CASSSLLAGSETQYF. Filled out from reference TRBV7-6 and TRBJ2-5, the complete variable domain reads GAGVSQSPRYKVTKRGQDVALRCDPISGHVSLYWYRQALGQGPEFLTYFNYEAQQDKSGLPNDRFSAERPEGSISTLTIQRTEQRDSAMYRCASSSLLAGSETQYFGPGTRLLVL.

The chain joins TRBV15 to TRBJ1-2; 7 bases agree with TRBD1. Unmatched junction bases numbered 11, after V lost 0 bases and J lost 7 bases. In germline, CDR1 is LNHNV, CDR2 YYDKDF (reference sequence). This CDR3 is 16 amino acids long. The CDR3 nucleotides read TGTGCCACCAGCAGAGATCCGGGGACAGCAGAGAGTGGCTACACCTTC. This gives the protein CATSRDPGTAESGYTF.

J is TRBJ2-7 and V is TRBV19; D possibly corresponds to TRBD1 (5 bases). The CDR3 consists of 13 residues. With 7 bases removed from V and 7 bases from J, the gap between germline ends came to 17 bases. Germline V gives CDR1 LNHDA, CDR2 SQIVND (reference sequence). CDR3 nucleotide sequence: TGTGCCAGTAAAACCCCAGGGAACAATGAGCAGTACTTC. Amino acids: CASKTPGNNEQYF.

This clonotype was counted a few times. Here the CDR3 reads CSVVPGLEADTQYF. The CDR3 coding sequence is TGCAGCGTTGTACCAGGACTAGAGGCAGATACGCAGTATTTT. The rearrangement joins TRBV29-1 to TRBJ2-3; 7 nucleotides agree with TRBD2. From germline, CDR1 is SQVTM and CDR2 ANQGSEA. The CDR3 has 14 residues. J was trimmed by 4 bases and V by 4 bases; bases with no gene match: 8.